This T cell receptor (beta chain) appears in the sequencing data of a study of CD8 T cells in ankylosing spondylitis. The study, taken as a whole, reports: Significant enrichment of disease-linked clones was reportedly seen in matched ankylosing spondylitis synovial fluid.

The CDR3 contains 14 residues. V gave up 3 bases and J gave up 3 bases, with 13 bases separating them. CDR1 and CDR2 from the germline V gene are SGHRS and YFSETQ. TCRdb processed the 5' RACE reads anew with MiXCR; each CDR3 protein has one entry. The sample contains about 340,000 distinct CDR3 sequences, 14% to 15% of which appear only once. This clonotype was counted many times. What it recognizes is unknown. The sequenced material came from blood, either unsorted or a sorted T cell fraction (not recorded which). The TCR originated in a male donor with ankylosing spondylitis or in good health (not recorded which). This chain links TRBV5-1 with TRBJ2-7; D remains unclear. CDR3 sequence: CASSSEGMVYEQYF. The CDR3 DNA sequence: TGCGCCAGCAGCTCCGAAGGGATGGTCTACGAGCAGTACTTC.